These 24 T cell receptor beta chains were all obtained from the same sample, sequenced in a study of Graves' ophthalmopathy and Graves' hyperthyroidism. TCR beta CDR3 amplification used RNA transcripts. The library came from an HTBI-primed first-round RT-PCR and a second-round multiplex PCR. One entry per CDR3 protein, called by TCRdb with MiXCR from the multiplex PCR reads. Of 200,000 to 300,000 distinct CDR3 sequences listed, approximately 42% are singletons. The sample taken for sequencing was peripheral blood. These receptors came from an adult man with Graves' ophthalmopathy.

The chain carries TRBV19 and TRBJ2-7, with 8 nucleotides matching TRBD1. This CDR3 has 11 residues. Germline CDR1 is LNHDA and CDR2 is SQIVND (reference sequence). CDR3 nucleotides: TGTTCTGCAGGGGGCTACTACGAGCAGTACTTC. Its translation is CSAGGYYEQYF.

The V and J genes are TRBV2 and TRBJ2-2; 7 bases map to TRBD2. With V trimmed by 4 bases and J by 2 bases, 4 bases remained unmatched. The CDR3 totals 15 residues. Germline-derived CDR1 and CDR2 are SNHLY and FYNNEI. The CDR3 DNA reads TGTGCCAGCAGTGGGGGAGGGGTTAACACCGGGGAGCTGTTTTTT. Protein product: CASSGGGVNTGELFF. The entire variable domain, with the rest obtained from reference TRBV2 and TRBJ2-2, is as follows: EPEVTQTPSHQVTQMGQEVILRCVPISNHLYFYWYRQILGQKVEFLVSFYNNEISEKSEIFDDQFSVERPDGSNFTLKIRSTKLEDSAMYFCASSGGGVNTGELFFGEGSRLTVL.

This clonotype came up once. With a much larger clone just one base away, this may be a read error. This rearrangement joins TRBV9 to TRBJ1-6; a weak D match, TRBD1 (6 bases). CDR3 length: 15 residues. The ends were cut back, 5 bases at V and 5 bases at J, with 14 bases in the middle. Germline CDR1 is SGDLS and CDR2 is YYNGEE. CDR3 region: CASSDRQGNNSPLHF. DNA of the CDR3: TGTGCCAGCAGTGATCGGCAGGGGAATAATTCACCCCTCCACTTT.

The sample holds a few counts of this clonotype. The V call is TRBV7-9, the J call TRBJ2-6, with D maybe TRBD2 (5 bases). CDR3 length: 16 amino acids. Trimming stripped 2 bases from V and 4 bases from J, with 12 bases between. Germline V gene lookup returns CDR1 SEHNR and CDR2 FQNEAQ (reference sequence). DNA for the CDR3: TGTGCCAGCAGCTTACTTAGAGGGTCCGGGGCCAACGTCCTGACTTTC. As protein: CASSLLRGSGANVLTF.

V is TRBV7-3 and J is TRBJ2-5; perhaps TRBD2 as D (6 bases). This CDR3 region has 15 residues. Trimming removed 1 base from V and 0 bases from J, with 9 bases in between. The germline V gene has CDR1 SGHTA and CDR2 FQGTGA. The CDR3 bases are TGTGCCAGCAGCTTAATGGCGGGGAACCAAGAGACCCAGTACTTC. Residues: CASSLMAGNQETQYF.

This sequence joins TRBV5-8 and TRBJ2-5, with D tentatively TRBD2 (5 bases). Germline V CDR1 and CDR2: SGHTS, YDEGEE. The CDR3 has 15 amino acids. Between the trimmed V and J ends, which lost 5 bases and 5 bases, there was a span of 19 bases. CDR3: CASSDQGLLAETQYF. In DNA, the CDR3 is TGTGCCAGCAGTGACCAAGGACTCCTTGCCGAGACCCAGTACTTC.

This clonotype was picked up a small number of times. This chain links TRBV9 with TRBJ2-2, with no clear D. V was cut by 3 bases and J by 8 bases, with 11 bases left in between. This CDR3 is built from 13 residues. CDR1 SGDLS and CDR2 YYNGEE come from the germline V gene. CDR3 protein: CASSANSGGELFF. DNA for the CDR3: TGTGCCAGCAGCGCTAACTCGGGTGGGGAGCTGTTTTTT.

This chain connects TRBV7-3 to TRBJ2-2; TRBD2 agrees at 8 bases. Per the germline V gene, CDR1 is SGHTA and CDR2 is FQGTGA. This CDR3 has 16 residues. V trimming: 5 bases; J trimming: 0 bases; junction bases outside the gene matches: 5. The CDR3 reads CASSPRGGANTGELFF. The CDR3 DNA is TGTGCCAGCAGCCCCCGGGGGGGGGCGAACACCGGGGAGCTGTTTTTT.

V usage is TRBV9 and J usage is TRBJ1-6, with D uncertain. Trimming left V 0 bases short and J 0 bases short, with 4 bases between. The CDR3 has 15 residues. Germline V CDR1 and CDR2: SGDLS, YYNGEE. CDR3 sequence (DNA): TGTGCCAGCAGCGTAGATCCCTCCTATAATTCACCCCTCCACTTT. It translates to CASSVDPSYNSPLHF.

In this sample, this clonotype turned up a few times. The chain couples TRBV12-3 or TRBV12-4 to TRBJ1-2, with TRBD1 matching over 10 bases. With V trimmed by 6 bases and J by 7 bases, 8 bases remained unmatched. The CDR3 runs 14 residues. The CDR3 reads CASRTDRGQGGYTF. For the CDR3, the DNA is TGTGCCAGCAGAACTGACAGGGGGCAGGGTGGCTACACCTTC.

This clonotype occurred a few times. This chain connects TRBV6-1 to TRBJ2-7; D ambiguous. From germline, CDR1 is MNHNS and CDR2 SASEGT. Trimming took off 8 bases at V and 5 bases at J, with 19 bases between the two ends. CDR3 length equals 14 residues. The CDR3 coding sequence is TGTGCCAGCTCCTTCTACGGCCGGACCCACGAGCAGTACTTC. This codes for CASSFYGRTHEQYF.

This clonotype has just one count. Being one base from a much bigger clone, this may be a read error. The gene calls are TRBV7-2 and TRBJ2-5; D unresolved. CDR1 SGHTA and CDR2 FQGNSA come from the germline V gene. CDR3 length: 13 residues. The CDR3 DNA sequence: TGTTCCAGCAGCTTGGGGAATCGAGAGACCCAGTACTTC. Amino acid sequence: CSSSLGNRETQYF.

J is TRBJ2-6 and V is TRBV5-1; 8 nucleotides match TRBD1. The CDR3 has 17 residues. J lost 0 bases, V lost 3 bases, and 5 bases had no gene match. Germline V gene sequence: CDR1 SGHRS, CDR2 YFSETQ. The CDR3 DNA reads TGCGCCAGCAGCTGGACAGGGTTTGACTCTGGGGCCAACGTCCTGACTTTC. It encodes CASSWTGFDSGANVLTF. Variable domain in full (rest from reference TRBV5-1 and TRBJ2-6): KAGVTQTPRYLIKTRGQQVTLSCSPISGHRSVSWYQQTPGQGLQFLFEYFSETQRNKGNFPGRFSGRQFSNSRSEMNVSTLELGDSALYLCASSWTGFDSGANVLTFGAGSRLTVL.

This chain connects TRBV2 to TRBJ2-5, with a tentative D call TRBD1 (5 bases). The CDR3 is 13 amino acids. The V end was cut by 4 bases, the J end by 4 bases, with 10 bases between. CDR1 SNHLY and CDR2 FYNNEI come from the germline V gene. The CDR3 region is CASSGGRIETQYF. The CDR3 nucleotides are TGTGCCAGCAGTGGGGGCAGGATAGAGACCCAGTACTTC.

This chain uses TRBV9 with TRBJ1-2; D is possibly TRBD1 (6 bases). V was pared by 0 bases and J by 4 bases, with 22 bases between. This CDR3 has 18 amino acids. Germline-derived CDR1 and CDR2 are SGDLS and YYNGEE. As DNA, the CDR3 is TGTGCCAGCAGCGTAGAGGCGGCAGGGGCGTCATTGGGCTATGGCTACACCTTC. This sequence encodes CASSVEAAGASLGYGYTF.

A few counts support this clonotype. V is TRBV19 and J is TRBJ1-2, with 7 bases fitting TRBD1. V lost 2 bases to trimming and J lost 6 bases; unmatched junction nucleotides: 9. The CDR3 has 15 amino acids. Germline V gene sequence: CDR1 LNHDA, CDR2 SQIVND (reference sequence). The CDR3 loop reads CASSIPGQDGDGYTF. The CDR3 coding sequence is TGTGCCAGTAGTATACCTGGACAGGACGGCGATGGCTACACCTTC.

This chain links TRBV4-1 with TRBJ1-2, with a possible D match to TRBD1 (5 bases). The germline V gene encodes CDR1 MGHRA and CDR2 YSYEKL. The CDR3 loop spans 15 amino acids. The V end lost 0 bases, the J end lost 0 bases, and 8 bases lay between the germline ends. The CDR3 spells CASSQEQGANYGYTF. For the CDR3, the DNA is TGCGCCAGCAGCCAAGAGCAGGGAGCTAACTATGGCTACACCTTC.

The chain joins TRBV4-2 to TRBJ2-2; 12 nucleotides match TRBD2. The V segment lost 0 bases and the J segment 6 bases; nucleotides outside the gene matches: 5. Germline CDR1 LGHNA, CDR2 YNFKEQ. The CDR3 runs 17 residues. CDR3 sequence reads: CASSQDAASGGAGELFF. CDR3 in DNA: TGTGCCAGCAGCCAAGATGCGGCTAGCGGGGGGGCCGGGGAGCTGTTTTTT.

This sequence joins TRBV24-1 and TRBJ2-7; 7 bases line up with TRBD1. Per germline, CDR1 KGHDR and CDR2 SFDVKD. The CDR3 runs 14 residues. J was trimmed by 5 bases and V by 3 bases; bases with no gene match: 6. This chain's CDR3 is CATSDTDREDEQYF. The CDR3 DNA follows: TGTGCCACCAGTGATACTGACAGGGAAGACGAGCAGTACTTC.

The chain has TRBV2 and TRBJ1-5, with D perhaps TRBD1 (5 bases). Trimming stripped 5 bases from V and 6 bases from J, with 20 bases between. This CDR3 spans 16 amino acids. The germline V gene encodes CDR1 SNHLY and CDR2 FYNNEI. CDR3 sequence (DNA): TGTGCCAGCAGTCCCCGGGTTGGGGGTACGGGTCAGCCCCAGCATTTT. Encoded protein: CASSPRVGGTGQPQHF.

The chain recombines TRBV29-1 with TRBJ1-2, with 11 positions matching TRBD1. Germline values: CDR1 SQVTM, CDR2 ANQGSEA. The CDR3 sequence is 13 residues long. V lost 6 bases to trimming and J lost 3 bases; unmatched junction nucleotides: 3. Written as DNA, the CDR3 is TGCAGCGTCCGGACAGGGGGCGACTATGGCTACACCTTC. Protein: CSVRTGGDYGYTF.

This chain links TRBV10-2 with TRBJ2-7; D possibly matches TRBD1 or TRBD2 (5 bases each). CDR1 is WSHSY, CDR2 SAAADI, per germline. The CDR3 length is 13 residues. The germline V and J ends were trimmed by 3 bases and 4 bases, with 10 bases remaining between them. The CDR3, as DNA: TGCGCCAGCAGTGACGGGGCAGGATACGAGCAGTACTTC. Translating it yields CASSDGAGYEQYF.

This chain uses TRBV5-1 with TRBJ1-1; D ambiguous. Germline V gives CDR1 SGHRS, CDR2 YFSETQ. Trimming stripped 0 bases from V and 4 bases from J, with 16 bases between. The CDR3 is 16 amino acids. CDR3 DNA sequence: TGCGCCAGCAGCTTGGGGGATCTGGGAGTGATCACTGAAGCTTTCTTT. Translated, it gives CASSLGDLGVITEAFF.

The table lists this clonotype with a few counts. The chain links TRBV11-2 to TRBJ2-5, with D perhaps TRBD2 (6 bases). Trimming stripped 1 base from V and 4 bases from J, with 10 bases between. There are 14 residues in the CDR3. Per the germline V gene, CDR1 is SGHAT and CDR2 is FQNNGV. In nucleotides, the CDR3 is TGTGCCAGCAGCTTAGGAGTGGGAGGAGAGACCCAGTACTTC. Translation gives CASSLGVGGETQYF.